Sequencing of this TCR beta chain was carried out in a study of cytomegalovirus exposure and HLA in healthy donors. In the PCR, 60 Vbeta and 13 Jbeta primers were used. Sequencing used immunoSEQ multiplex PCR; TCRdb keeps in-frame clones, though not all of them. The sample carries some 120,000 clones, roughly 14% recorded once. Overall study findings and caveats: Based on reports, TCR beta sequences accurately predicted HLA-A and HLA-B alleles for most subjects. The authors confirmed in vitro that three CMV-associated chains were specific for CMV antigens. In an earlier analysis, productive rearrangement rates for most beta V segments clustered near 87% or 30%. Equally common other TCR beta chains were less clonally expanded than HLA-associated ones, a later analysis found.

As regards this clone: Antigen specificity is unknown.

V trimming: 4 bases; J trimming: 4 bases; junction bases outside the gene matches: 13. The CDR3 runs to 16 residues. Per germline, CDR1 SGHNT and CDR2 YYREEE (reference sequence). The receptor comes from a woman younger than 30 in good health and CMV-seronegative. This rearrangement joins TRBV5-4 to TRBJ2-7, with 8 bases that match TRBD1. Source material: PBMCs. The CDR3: CASSPGRRGQEYEQYF. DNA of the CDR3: TGTGCCAGCAGCCCTGGTCGGAGGGGACAGGAGTACGAGCAGTACTTC.